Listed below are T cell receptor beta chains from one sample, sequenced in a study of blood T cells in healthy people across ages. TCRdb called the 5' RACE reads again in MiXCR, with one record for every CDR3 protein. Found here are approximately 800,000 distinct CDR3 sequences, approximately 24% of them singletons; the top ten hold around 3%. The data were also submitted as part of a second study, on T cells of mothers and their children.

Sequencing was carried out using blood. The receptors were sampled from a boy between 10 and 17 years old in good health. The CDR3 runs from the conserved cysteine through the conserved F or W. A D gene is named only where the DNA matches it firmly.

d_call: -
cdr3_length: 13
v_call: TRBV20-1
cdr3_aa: CSARYEGRETQYF

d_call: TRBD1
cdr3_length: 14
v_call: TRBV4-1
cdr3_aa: CASSTPGQNYEQYF

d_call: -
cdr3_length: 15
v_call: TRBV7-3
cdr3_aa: CASSLVGGEGDTQYF

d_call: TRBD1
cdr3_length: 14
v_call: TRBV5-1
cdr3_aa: CASSLAGGDQPQHF

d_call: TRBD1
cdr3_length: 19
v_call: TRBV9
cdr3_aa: CASSLPRGRGPGMNTEAFF

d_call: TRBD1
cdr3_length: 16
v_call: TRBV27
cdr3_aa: CASSSRTGFPYNEQFF

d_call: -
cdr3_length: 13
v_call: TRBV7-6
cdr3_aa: CASSFREKRELFF

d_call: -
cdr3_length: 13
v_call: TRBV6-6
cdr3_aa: CASSSQTNEKLFF

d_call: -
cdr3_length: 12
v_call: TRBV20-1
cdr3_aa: CSARAGGYGYTF

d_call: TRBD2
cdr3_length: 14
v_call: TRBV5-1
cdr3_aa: CASSAGLAQETQYF

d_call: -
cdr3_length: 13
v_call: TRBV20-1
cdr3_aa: CSARAGSWETQYF

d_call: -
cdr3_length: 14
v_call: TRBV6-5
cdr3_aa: CASRISYSYNEQFF

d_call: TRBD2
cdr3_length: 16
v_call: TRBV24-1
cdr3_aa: CATSDWSSGLQETQYF

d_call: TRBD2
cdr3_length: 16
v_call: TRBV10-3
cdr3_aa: CAISVGPSGGYNEQFF

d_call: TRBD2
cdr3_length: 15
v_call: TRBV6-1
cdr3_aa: CASSEAGGGQETQYF

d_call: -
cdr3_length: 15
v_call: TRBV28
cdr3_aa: CASRIETQGRYEQYF

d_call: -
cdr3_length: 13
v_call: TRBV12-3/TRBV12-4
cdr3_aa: CASSPGVHTEAFF

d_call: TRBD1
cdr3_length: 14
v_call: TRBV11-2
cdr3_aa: CASSRDRGGEKLFF

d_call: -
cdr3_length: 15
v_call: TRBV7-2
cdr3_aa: CASSLLRGNTDTQYF

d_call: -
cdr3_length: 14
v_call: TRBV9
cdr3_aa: CASREGVGTGELFF

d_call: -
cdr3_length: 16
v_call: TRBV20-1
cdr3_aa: CSARDRKGRGGSEAFF

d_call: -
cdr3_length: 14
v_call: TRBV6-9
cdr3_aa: CASRRDAGRGEQYF

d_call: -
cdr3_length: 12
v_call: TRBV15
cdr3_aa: CATSRAAETQYF

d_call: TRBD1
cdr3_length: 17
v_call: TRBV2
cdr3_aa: CASRLALPGQGMDGYTF

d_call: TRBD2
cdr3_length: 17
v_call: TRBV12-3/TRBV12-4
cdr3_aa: CASRSGLLLANYNEQFF

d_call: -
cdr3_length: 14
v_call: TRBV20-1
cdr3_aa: CSARDVAGTDTQYF

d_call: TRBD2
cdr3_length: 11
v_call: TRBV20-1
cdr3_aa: CSASSGTSILF

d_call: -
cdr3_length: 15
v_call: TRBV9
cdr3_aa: CASSVAPDYYNEQFF

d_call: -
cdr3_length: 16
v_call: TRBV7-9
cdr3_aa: CASSLGWQGESGELFF

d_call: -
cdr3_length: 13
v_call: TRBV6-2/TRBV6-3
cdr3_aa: CASGQLYNQPQHF

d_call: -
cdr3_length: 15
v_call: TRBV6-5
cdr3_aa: CASSYSFEVWGKLFF

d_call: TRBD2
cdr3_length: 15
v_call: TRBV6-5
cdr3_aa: CATKGLAGNTGELFF

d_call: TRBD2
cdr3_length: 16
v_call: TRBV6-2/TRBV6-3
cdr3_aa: CASTPLAGRNQETQYF

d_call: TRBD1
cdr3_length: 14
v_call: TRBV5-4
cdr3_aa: CASSLGTGAEKLFF

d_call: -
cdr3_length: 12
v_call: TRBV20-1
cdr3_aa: CSARRAQETQYF

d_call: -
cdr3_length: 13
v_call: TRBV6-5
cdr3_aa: CASRREVSYEQYF

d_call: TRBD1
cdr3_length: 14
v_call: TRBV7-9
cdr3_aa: CASSQGGLNTEAFF

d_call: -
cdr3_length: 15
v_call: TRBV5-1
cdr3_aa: CASSLFLGDTGELFF

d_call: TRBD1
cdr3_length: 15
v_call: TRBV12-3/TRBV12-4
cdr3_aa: CASSFSQTGAYEQYF

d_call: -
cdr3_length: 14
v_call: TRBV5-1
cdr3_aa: CASSLGGDGETQYF

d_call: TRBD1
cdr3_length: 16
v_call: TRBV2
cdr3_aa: CASRATGGGSYNEQFF

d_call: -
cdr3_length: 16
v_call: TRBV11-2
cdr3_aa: CASRNPGAGSEYVQYF

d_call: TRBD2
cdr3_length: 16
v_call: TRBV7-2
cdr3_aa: CASSPQLAGYGETQYF

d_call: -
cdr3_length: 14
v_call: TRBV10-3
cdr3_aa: CAISEGIYTDTQYF

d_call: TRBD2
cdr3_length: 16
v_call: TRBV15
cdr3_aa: CATSRGLAGGRNIQYF

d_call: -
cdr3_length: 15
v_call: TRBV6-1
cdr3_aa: CATNMKVAWNGELFF

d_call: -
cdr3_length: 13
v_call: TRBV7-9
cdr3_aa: CASSSSQGQPQHF